A selection of T cell receptor beta chains follows, all from one sample in a study of control samples from healthy donors and cancer patients. The method was immunoSEQ multiplex PCR; TCRdb's version includes in-frame clones alone and lacks a portion of them. The sample yields tens of thousands of clones, 84% seen once. The sequenced material came from blood. These receptors were obtained from a man between 50 and 59 years old in good health. Both conserved end residues are part of each CDR3. D genes are given only for firm matches. Not every row has a clone size; where given, it reads once, few, many or a size class.

d_gene: -; len: 15; v_gene: TRBV29-1; j_gene: TRBJ1-2; abundance: -; CDR3aa: CSVEGLGFNNYGYTF; CDR3nt: TGCAGCGTTGAAGGTTTAGGGTTTAATAACTATGGCTACACCTTC
d_gene: -; len: 16; v_gene: TRBV7-2; j_gene: TRBJ2-6; abundance: -; CDR3aa: CASSLRVGGGANVLTF; CDR3nt: TGTGCCAGCAGCTTAAGAGTAGGCGGGGGGGCCAACGTCCTGACTTTC
d_gene: TRBD1; len: 15; v_gene: TRBV28; j_gene: TRBJ2-2; abundance: -; CDR3aa: CASRGQGTNTGELFF; CDR3nt: TGTGCCAGCAGAGGACAGGGGACGAACACCGGGGAGCTGTTTTTT
d_gene: -; len: 15; v_gene: TRBV11-2; j_gene: TRBJ2-1; abundance: -; CDR3aa: CASSLDAGRLNEQFF; CDR3nt: TGTGCCAGCAGCTTAGATGCGGGAAGGTTAAATGAGCAGTTCTTC
d_gene: -; len: 14; v_gene: TRBV6-5; j_gene: TRBJ2-1; abundance: -; CDR3aa: CASRVGTSYNEQFF; CDR3nt: TGTGCCAGCAGAGTCGGGACTTCCTACAATGAGCAGTTCTTC
d_gene: -; len: 14; v_gene: TRBV7-2; j_gene: TRBJ2-7; abundance: -; CDR3aa: CASSPYRVSDEQYF; CDR3nt: TGTGCCAGCAGCCCTTACAGGGTATCCGACGAGCAGTACTTC
d_gene: TRBD1; len: 15; v_gene: TRBV5-4; j_gene: TRBJ1-1; abundance: -; CDR3aa: CASSQNTGGFTEAFF; CDR3nt: TGTGCCAGCAGCCAAAACACAGGGGGCTTCACTGAAGCTTTCTTT
d_gene: TRBD1; len: 19; v_gene: TRBV4-3; j_gene: TRBJ2-4; abundance: -; CDR3aa: CASSQGSKGQGIAKNIQYF; CDR3nt: TGCGCCAGCAGCCAAGGATCTAAGGGACAGGGGATCGCCAAAAACATTCAGTACTTC
d_gene: -; len: 14; v_gene: TRBV30; j_gene: TRBJ2-1; abundance: -; CDR3aa: CAWSVKRAFNEQFF; CDR3nt: TGTGCCTGGAGTGTAAAACGGGCCTTTAATGAGCAGTTCTTC
d_gene: -; len: 11; v_gene: TRBV20-1; j_gene: TRBJ2-7; abundance: once; CDR3aa: CSASPTDEQYF; CDR3nt: TGCAGTGCTAGTCCGACGGACGAGCAGTACTTC
d_gene: -; len: 15; v_gene: TRBV28; j_gene: TRBJ1-5; abundance: -; CDR3aa: CASSPNDRLNQPQHF; CDR3nt: TGTGCCAGCAGTCCCAATGACAGGCTGAATCAGCCCCAGCATTTT
d_gene: -; len: 15; v_gene: TRBV4-3; j_gene: TRBJ1-6; abundance: few; CDR3aa: CASSQEVTQNSPLHF; CDR3nt: TGCGCCAGCAGCCAAGAAGTAACACAAAATTCACCCCTCCACTTT
d_gene: TRBD2; len: 15; v_gene: TRBV5-1; j_gene: TRBJ2-7; abundance: -; CDR3aa: CASSVTSVLSYEQYF; CDR3nt: TGCGCCAGCAGCGTCACTAGCGTCCTCTCCTACGAGCAGTACTTC
d_gene: TRBD2; len: 15; v_gene: TRBV19; j_gene: TRBJ2-1; abundance: -; CDR3aa: CASSPSGSWSNEQFF; CDR3nt: TGTGCCAGTAGTCCTAGCGGGAGTTGGAGCAATGAGCAGTTCTTC
d_gene: -; len: 14; v_gene: TRBV7-9; j_gene: TRBJ1-4; abundance: -; CDR3aa: CASSLLSLNEKLFF; CDR3nt: TGTGCCAGCAGCTTACTCAGTCTTAATGAAAAACTGTTTTTT
d_gene: -; len: 13; v_gene: TRBV4-3; j_gene: TRBJ2-3; abundance: -; CDR3aa: CASSQLSTDTQYF; CDR3nt: TGCGCCAGCAGCCAATTAAGCACAGATACGCAGTATTTT
d_gene: -; len: 13; v_gene: TRBV24-1; j_gene: TRBJ2-3; abundance: -; CDR3aa: CATSYGSADTQYF; CDR3nt: TGTGCCACGAGCTACGGGAGCGCAGATACGCAGTATTTT
d_gene: TRBD2; len: 18; v_gene: TRBV4-3; j_gene: TRBJ2-2; abundance: -; CDR3aa: CASSQGLAGGPGTGELFF; CDR3nt: TGCGCCAGCAGCCAAGGACTAGCGGGAGGGCCGGGCACCGGGGAGCTGTTTTTT
d_gene: -; len: 12; v_gene: TRBV4-1; j_gene: TRBJ2-3; abundance: -; CDR3aa: CASSQDGDTQYF; CDR3nt: TGCGCCAGCAGCCAAGACGGGGATACGCAGTATTTT
d_gene: -; len: 13; v_gene: TRBV27; j_gene: TRBJ1-5; abundance: -; CDR3aa: CASGGVGVQPQHF; CDR3nt: TGTGCCAGCGGGGGGGTTGGGGTGCAGCCCCAGCATTTT
d_gene: TRBD1; len: 17; v_gene: TRBV30; j_gene: TRBJ1-1; abundance: -; CDR3aa: CAWKARQGVPRNTEAFF; CDR3nt: TGTGCCTGGAAGGCTCGACAGGGGGTGCCTCGGAACACTGAAGCTTTCTTT
d_gene: -; len: 12; v_gene: TRBV28; j_gene: TRBJ1-2; abundance: -; CDR3aa: CASGRTRGGYTF; CDR3nt: TGTGCCAGCGGTAGGACGAGGGGGGGCTACACCTTC
d_gene: -; len: 15; v_gene: TRBV9; j_gene: TRBJ2-3; abundance: -; CDR3aa: CASSVGEGGIDTQYF; CDR3nt: TGTGCCAGCAGCGTAGGGGAGGGGGGAATAGATACGCAGTATTTT
d_gene: -; len: 18; v_gene: TRBV4-1; j_gene: TRBJ1-1; abundance: -; CDR3aa: CASSQDPGLRFLNTEAFF; CDR3nt: TGCGCCAGCAGCCAAGACCCGGGACTCAGGTTCCTGAACACTGAAGCTTTCTTT
d_gene: TRBD2; len: 16; v_gene: TRBV18; j_gene: TRBJ2-7; abundance: -; CDR3aa: CASSPPTTSGTYEQYF; CDR3nt: TGTGCCAGCTCACCGCCTACCACTAGCGGGACCTACGAGCAGTACTTC
d_gene: -; len: 14; v_gene: TRBV5-8; j_gene: TRBJ1-1; abundance: -; CDR3aa: CASSFRGESTEAFF; CDR3nt: TGTGCCAGCAGCTTTCGGGGGGAGAGCACTGAAGCTTTCTTT
d_gene: TRBD1; len: 16; v_gene: TRBV7-3; j_gene: TRBJ2-3; abundance: -; CDR3aa: CASSLSGTGYTDTQYF; CDR3nt: TGTGCCAGCAGCCTCTCCGGGACAGGGTACACAGATACGCAGTATTTT
d_gene: TRBD1; len: 18; v_gene: TRBV28; j_gene: TRBJ2-7; abundance: -; CDR3aa: CASSPWGPRTGDFYEQYF; CDR3nt: TGTGCCAGCAGTCCATGGGGGCCACGGACAGGGGATTTCTACGAGCAGTACTTC
d_gene: -; len: 12; v_gene: TRBV6-1; j_gene: TRBJ2-1; abundance: -; CDR3aa: CASSEKVWEQFF; CDR3nt: TGTGCCAGCAGTGAAAAGGTTTGGGAGCAGTTCTTC
d_gene: TRBD1; len: 13; v_gene: TRBV28; j_gene: TRBJ2-7; abundance: -; CDR3aa: CASSYVQGYEQYF; CDR3nt: TGTGCCAGCAGTTATGTACAGGGGTACGAGCAGTACTTC
d_gene: TRBD2; len: 15; v_gene: TRBV7-2; j_gene: TRBJ2-7; abundance: -; CDR3aa: CASSLDPGGNYEQYF; CDR3nt: TGTGCCAGCAGCTTAGACCCGGGAGGGAACTACGAGCAGTACTTC
d_gene: -; len: 15; v_gene: TRBV5-1; j_gene: TRBJ2-7; abundance: -; CDR3aa: CASSSAGHSSYEQYF; CDR3nt: TGCGCCAGCAGCTCAGCGGGCCATAGCTCCTACGAGCAGTACTTC
d_gene: -; len: 15; v_gene: TRBV6-5; j_gene: TRBJ2-2; abundance: -; CDR3aa: CASVFSGAIIGELFF; CDR3nt: TGTGCCAGTGTGTTCTCGGGGGCGATAATCGGGGAGCTGTTTTTT
d_gene: -; len: 17; v_gene: TRBV6-2/TRBV6-3; j_gene: TRBJ2-7; abundance: -; CDR3aa: CASSYSRVSGSYYEQYF; CDR3nt: TGTGCCAGCAGCTATTCCAGGGTCAGCGGCAGTTACTACGAGCAGTACTTC
d_gene: -; len: 17; v_gene: TRBV15; j_gene: TRBJ1-6; abundance: -; CDR3aa: CATSRDPKRTLGSPLHF; CDR3nt: TGTGCCACCAGCAGAGATCCAAAAAGGACCTTAGGTTCACCCCTCCACTTT
d_gene: -; len: 14; v_gene: TRBV30; j_gene: TRBJ1-1; abundance: -; CDR3aa: CAWRNGGANTEAFF; CDR3nt: TGTGCCTGGAGAAACGGCGGGGCGAACACTGAAGCTTTCTTT
d_gene: -; len: 13; v_gene: TRBV18; j_gene: TRBJ2-5; abundance: -; CDR3aa: CASSPQGGETQYF; CDR3nt: TGTGCCAGCTCACCACAGGGGGGAGAGACCCAGTACTTC
d_gene: -; len: 11; v_gene: TRBV20-1; j_gene: TRBJ2-7; abundance: -; CDR3aa: CSAILDYEQYF; CDR3nt: TGCAGTGCTATACTAGACTACGAGCAGTACTTC
d_gene: TRBD2; len: 17; v_gene: TRBV7-2; j_gene: TRBJ2-1; abundance: -; CDR3aa: CASSLGLLAGPYNEQFF; CDR3nt: TGTGCCAGCAGCTTAGGCTTATTAGCGGGTCCCTACAATGAGCAGTTCTTC
d_gene: -; len: 13; v_gene: TRBV10-3; j_gene: TRBJ1-3; abundance: -; CDR3aa: CAISDLVGNTIYF; CDR3nt: TGTGCCATCAGTGACCTGGTGGGAAACACCATATATTTT
d_gene: -; len: 14; v_gene: TRBV6-5; j_gene: TRBJ1-2; abundance: -; CDR3aa: CASSYSAQKYGYTF; CDR3nt: TGTGCCAGCAGTTACTCGGCTCAGAAGTATGGCTACACCTTC
d_gene: -; len: 14; v_gene: TRBV29-1; j_gene: TRBJ1-1; abundance: -; CDR3aa: CSVEQTLGPGEAFF; CDR3nt: TGCAGCGTTGAGCAAACTTTAGGACCCGGTGAAGCTTTCTTT
d_gene: -; len: 14; v_gene: TRBV11-1; j_gene: TRBJ2-1; abundance: -; CDR3aa: CASSRAGNHNEQFF; CDR3nt: TGTGCCAGCTCGCGGGCCGGGAACCACAATGAGCAGTTCTTC